Listed here is a single T cell receptor (beta chain). Its antigen is still unknown. This record comes from a study of pediatric ulcerative colitis. Study results and caveats: Substantially fewer templates came from a couple of patients' blood samples.

Up to 500,000 reads were sequenced per sample. The data were produced by immunoSEQ multiplex PCR, yet TCRdb's version contains in-frame clones alone and is incomplete. The sample contains under 70,000 clones, around 86% of which appear only once. The blood sample was taken during the colonoscopy visit. The CDR3 is 13 residues long. Germline-derived CDR1 and CDR2 are SEHNR and FQNEAQ (reference sequence). V shed 5 bases and J shed 3 bases, with 9 bases lying between them. The specimen sequenced was blood. This chain connects TRBV7-9 to TRBJ2-3; tentative D call: TRBD1 (5 bases). This clonotype originated in a boy younger than 18 who was a control in a study of pediatric ulcerative colitis. As DNA, the CDR3 is TGTGCCAGCAGCATGAGACAGACAGATACGCAGTATTTT. Its translation is CASSMRQTDTQYF.